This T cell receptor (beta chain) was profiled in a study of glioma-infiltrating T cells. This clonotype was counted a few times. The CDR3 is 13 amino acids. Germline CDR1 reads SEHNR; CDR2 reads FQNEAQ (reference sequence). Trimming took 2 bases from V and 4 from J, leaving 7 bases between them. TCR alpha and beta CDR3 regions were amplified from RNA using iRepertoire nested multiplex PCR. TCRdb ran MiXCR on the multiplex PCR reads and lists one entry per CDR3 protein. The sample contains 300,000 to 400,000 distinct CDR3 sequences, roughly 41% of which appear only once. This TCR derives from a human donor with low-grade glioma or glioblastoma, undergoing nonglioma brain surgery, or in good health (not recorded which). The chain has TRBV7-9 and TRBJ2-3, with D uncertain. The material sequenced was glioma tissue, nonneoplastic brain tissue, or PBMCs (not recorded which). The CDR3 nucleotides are TGTGCCAGCAGCTTATATTTTGCAGATACGCAGTATTTT. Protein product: CASSLYFADTQYF.